The sequence of this T cell receptor (beta chain) was determined in a study of blood T cell repertoires in COVID-19. Looking at the study overall: Acute and convalescent COVID-19 specimens originated in the United States, Italy and Spain. From T cells, B-cell-depleted T cells, or PBMCs came the material, which was cDNA or gDNA.

V was clipped by 7 bases and J by 3 bases, with 15 bases between them. This CDR3 region has 15 residues. The germline V gene has CDR1 SGHTA and CDR2 FQGNSA. In the original workflow: Quantification of nucleated cells was approximated via reference gene primer amplification. Produced via immunoSEQ multiplex PCR; TCRdb's table is partial and in-frame only. That table gives V, J and clone size, and the DNA gave D and trimming. The table has some 140,000 clones, 79% seen once; the top ten hold 3.5% to 4.5%. The gene calls are TRBV7-2 and TRBJ2-2, with D perhaps TRBD1 (6 bases). This receptor was taken from a man in his 60s with acute or convalescent COVID-19. The sequenced sample was peripheral blood. CDR3 bases: TGTGCCAGCACCCAAACAGGGTCTTACACCGGGGAGCTGTTTTTT. It translates to CASTQTGSYTGELFF.